This entry describes one TCR beta chain. Its antigen is unidentified. This specimen belongs to a study of beta chain features in type 1 diabetes. Study-level points and caveats: Sampled from patients, naive, central memory and Treg TCRB repertoires appeared more similar than those sampled from healthy donors.

Expressed TCRB transcripts were sequenced, since all the RNA that had been isolated was reverse transcribed. Method: immunoSEQ multiplex PCR; TCRdb's copy keeps in-frame clones and lacks some. The table lists 810,000 or so clones, under 20% of them singletons. The sample taken for sequencing was naive CD4+ T cells from blood. The TCR sequence derives from a woman between 18 and 30 years old in good health.

CDR3 protein: CASSLDSSGANVLTF. The CDR3 DNA reads as TGTGCCAGCAGTCTCGACAGTTCTGGGGCCAACGTCCTGACTTTC. V is TRBV6-6 and J is TRBJ2-6; D possibly corresponds to TRBD1 (5 bases). The CDR3 is 15 residues long. Germline V lookup: CDR1 MNHNY, CDR2 SVGAGI (reference sequence). The ends were cut back, 5 bases at V and 1 base at J, with 9 bases in the middle.